This T cell receptor beta chain was retrieved from a study of blood T cell repertoires in COVID-19. Germline V gene data show CDR1 as KGHDR and CDR2 as SFDVKD. The CDR3 sequence is 15 residues long. V was clipped by 5 bases and J by 7 bases; unmatched bases: 12. Here immunoSEQ multiplex PCR was the method, and the copy in TCRdb shows in-frame clones only, minus some. The sample consists of about 300,000 clones, 75% to 95% of them appearing once. V usage is TRBV24-1 and J usage is TRBJ1-2; TRBD1 matches at 7 bases. The TCR originated in a woman aged 25 to 39 with COVID-19, enrolled during active disease. The sequenced material came from peripheral blood. CDR3 sequence reads: CATSGPGQAAGGYTF. The CDR3 DNA is TGTGCCACCAGTGGGCCCGGACAGGCCGCAGGTGGCTACACCTTC.